One and the same sample provided the 18 T cell receptor beta chains below, sequenced in a study of cytomegalovirus exposure and HLA in healthy donors. The PCR employed 60 Vbeta primers together with 13 Jbeta primers. Here immunoSEQ multiplex PCR was the method, and the copy in TCRdb shows in-frame clones only, minus some. The profile shows 150,000 to 200,000 clones, under 90% of them singletons. The specimen was PBMCs. The receptors here all came from a young man in good health and CMV-seronegative.

This chain joins TRBV15 and TRBJ2-5; D may be TRBD1 (6 bases). The DNA end favors TRBJ2-7, so the J call may be wrong. This CDR3 comprises 15 residues. Germline CDR1 LNHNV, CDR2 YYDKDF (reference sequence). CDR3 region: CATSRDAGESYEQYF. The CDR3, as DNA: TGTGCCACCAGCAGAGACGCAGGGGAGTCCTACGAGCAGTACTTC.

This chain uses TRBV28 with TRBJ2-5; TRBD2 aligns across 11 bases. Germline assignment: CDR1 MDHEN and CDR2 SYDVKM. The CDR3 covers 16 residues. V was pared by 2 bases and J by 5 bases, with 7 bases of the junction left unmatched. CDR3 bases: TGTGCCAGCAGTTTAGCACTAGCGGGAGTGAGCGAGACCCAGTACTTC. Its protein product is CASSLALAGVSETQYF.

The chain employs TRBV30 and TRBJ2-7, with D unresolved. Between the trimmed V and J ends, which lost 0 bases and 7 bases, there was a span of 10 bases. Germline V gene data show CDR1 as GTSNPN and CDR2 as SVGIG (reference sequence). The CDR3 extends over 12 amino acids. In nucleotides, the CDR3 is TGTGCCTGGAGTGTACCCCCTAGGGAGCAGTACTTC. Translation gives CAWSVPPREQYF.

The chain uses TRBV7-8 and TRBJ1-5, with TRBD1 matching 7 bases. From germline, CDR1 is SGHVS and CDR2 FQNEAQ. This CDR3 spans 14 amino acids. V shed 1 base, J shed 7 bases, and the junction held 4 bases outside the gene matches. CDR3 sequence: CASSLGTGEQPQHF. The CDR3 region has the DNA TGTGCCAGCAGCTTAGGAACAGGGGAACAGCCCCAGCATTTT. Together with reference TRBV7-8 and TRBJ1-5, the CDR3 gives the full variable domain: GAGVSQSPRYKVAKRGQDVALRCDPISGHVSLFWYQQALGQGPEFLTYFQNEAQLDKSGLPSDRFFAERPEGSVSTLKIQRTQQEDSAVYLCASSLGTGEQPQHFGDGTRLSIL.

The J gene is TRBJ2-7, the V gene TRBV10-3; 15 positions agree with TRBD2. Germline V gene lookup returns CDR1 ENHRY and CDR2 SYGVKD. The CDR3 is 15 residues long. Trimming at V came to 4 bases and at J to 6 bases, leaving 4 bases not matched to a gene. In nucleotides, the CDR3 is TGTGCCATCAGTGGGACTAGCGGGGGGGGGAGCGAGCAGTACTTC. Translated, it gives CAISGTSGGGSEQYF.

The CDR3 here is CASGLLLGHSGETQYF. CDR3 in DNA: TGTGCTAGTGGTTTGCTCTTGGGACACAGTGGGGAGACCCAGTACTTC. The chain couples TRBV12-5 to TRBJ2-5; D may be TRBD1 (6 bases). Germline values: CDR1 LGHNT, CDR2 FRNRAP. The V and J ends lost 2 bases and 5 bases respectively, with 18 bases between them. CDR3 length: 16 residues. The full variable domain, with the rest looked up from reference TRBV12-5 and TRBJ2-5, is DARVTQTPRHKVTEMGQEVTMRCQPILGHNTVFWYRQTMMQGLELLAYFRNRAPLDDSGMPKDRFSAEMPDATLATLKIQPSEPRDSAVYFCASGLLLGHSGETQYFGPGTRLLVL.

The CDR3 protein is CASSQTGQIYEQYF. Here the CDR3 DNA reads TGCGCCAGCAGCCAGACGGGACAGATCTACGAGCAGTACTTC. The J gene is TRBJ2-7, the V gene TRBV5-1, with 7 bases lining up with TRBD1. CDR3 length equals 14 residues. Per germline, CDR1 SGHRS and CDR2 YFSETQ. V gave up 4 bases and J gave up 3 bases; unmatched junction bases: 7.

The chain is built from TRBV6-6 and TRBJ2-7, with TRBD1 matching 7 bases. This CDR3 comprises 13 residues. The germline V gene encodes CDR1 MNHNY and CDR2 SVGAGI (reference sequence). V dropped 3 bases and J dropped 5; count of bases not matched to a gene: 4. The DNA of the CDR3 is TGTGCCAGCAGTTATGGACAGGTCCACGAGCAGTACTTC. It encodes CASSYGQVHEQYF.

The chain uses TRBV19 and TRBJ2-2, with TRBD2 identical over 13 bases. The CDR3 totals 19 residues. J was trimmed by 2 bases and V by 5 bases; bases with no gene match: 11. Per the germline V gene, CDR1 is LNHDA and CDR2 is SQIVND (reference sequence). CDR3 residues: CASSLQGTSGRANTGELFF. The CDR3 DNA is TGTGCCAGTAGTTTACAGGGCACTAGCGGGAGGGCCAACACCGGGGAGCTGTTTTTT.

V is TRBV9 and J is TRBJ2-1, with D perhaps matching TRBD2 (6 bases). The CDR3 covers 15 residues. V lost 3 bases and J lost 0, with 10 bases in between. Looked up from germline, CDR1 is SGDLS and CDR2 is YYNGEE. This CDR3 is CASSDGGSSYNEQFF. The DNA of the CDR3 is TGTGCCAGCAGCGATGGGGGGAGCTCCTACAATGAGCAGTTCTTC.

The rearrangement joins TRBV7-3 to TRBJ1-1; tentative D call: TRBD1 (5 bases). The CDR3 consists of 13 residues. Trimming shortened V by 0 bases and J by 5 bases, and 7 bases separated the two germline ends. Germline-derived CDR1 and CDR2 are SGHTA and FQGTGA. CDR3 region: CASSLTRQTEAFF. The CDR3 DNA is TGTGCCAGCAGCTTAACGAGACAGACTGAAGCTTTCTTT.

The genes are TRBV9 and TRBJ2-7, with a tentative D call TRBD2 (6 bases). The germline V and J ends were trimmed by 4 bases and 3 bases, with 20 bases remaining between them. CDR1 is SGDLS, CDR2 YYNGEE, per germline. The CDR3 has 16 residues. The CDR3 reads CASSQRTGLNFYEQYF. The DNA of the CDR3 is TGTGCCAGCAGCCAGCGTACGGGACTGAATTTCTACGAGCAGTACTTC.

In this sample, this clone turned up a few times. This sequence joins TRBV23-1 and TRBJ1-2; no clear D. TRBV23-1 is known as an ORF, though its function is uncertain. V lost 7 bases to trimming and J lost 2 bases, with 20 bases between them. The CDR3 spans 16 residues. The CDR3 spells CASTSIMRASNYGYTF. The DNA for the CDR3 is TGCGCCAGCACATCGATAATGCGGGCCTCCAACTATGGCTACACCTTC.

This rearrangement joins TRBV7-9 to TRBJ2-7; D might be TRBD1 (5 bases). CDR1 is SEHNR, CDR2 FQNEAQ, per germline (reference sequence). V lost 1 base, J lost 8 bases, and 9 bases lay in between. This CDR3 is 12 amino acids long. As DNA, the CDR3 is TGTGCCAGCAGCTTAGATAGGGGAAAGCAGTACTTC. It is translated as CASSLDRGKQYF.

This clone was observed a single time. The rearrangement joins TRBV5-1 to TRBJ2-1; TRBD1 agrees at 10 bases. CDR3 length: 15 amino acids. V dropped 4 bases and J dropped 6; count of bases not matched to a gene: 7. CDR1 and CDR2 from the germline V gene are SGHRS and YFSETQ. The DNA for the CDR3 is TGCGCCAGCAGCGCTGGGACAGGGGTTTCCAATGAGCAGTTCTTC. Its translation: CASSAGTGVSNEQFF.

The V gene is TRBV5-4, the J gene TRBJ1-2; the D gene is possibly TRBD1 (5 bases). The germline V gene encodes CDR1 SGHNT and CDR2 YYREEE (reference sequence). This CDR3 has 14 amino acids. V shed 3 bases and J shed 3 bases, with 12 bases lying between them. CDR3 nucleotides: TGTGCCAGCAGCTCTGGCAGGGCGGACTATGGCTACACCTTC. This codes for CASSSGRADYGYTF.

This chain joins TRBV19 and TRBJ2-5; D is ambiguous. Trimming stripped 2 bases from V and 5 bases from J, with 12 bases between. The germline V gene has CDR1 LNHDA and CDR2 SQIVND (reference sequence). The CDR3 is 14 residues long. The CDR3 loop is CASSITPFAETQYF. DNA for the CDR3: TGTGCCAGTAGTATAACTCCTTTCGCGGAGACCCAGTACTTC.

The chain combines TRBV5-1 with TRBJ2-1, with TRBD2 identical over 15 bases. V gave up 1 base and J gave up 7 bases; unmatched junction bases: 3. Germline assignment: CDR1 SGHRS and CDR2 YFSETQ. This CDR3 region has 16 residues. CDR3 sequence: CASSLTGLAGGNEQFF. As DNA, the CDR3 is TGCGCCAGCAGCTTGACGGGACTAGCGGGAGGTAATGAGCAGTTCTTC. The full variable domain, rest sourced from reference TRBV5-1 and TRBJ2-1, is KAGVTQTPRYLIKTRGQQVTLSCSPISGHRSVSWYQQTPGQGLQFLFEYFSETQRNKGNFPGRFSGRQFSNSRSEMNVSTLELGDSALYLCASSLTGLAGGNEQFFGPGTRLTVL.